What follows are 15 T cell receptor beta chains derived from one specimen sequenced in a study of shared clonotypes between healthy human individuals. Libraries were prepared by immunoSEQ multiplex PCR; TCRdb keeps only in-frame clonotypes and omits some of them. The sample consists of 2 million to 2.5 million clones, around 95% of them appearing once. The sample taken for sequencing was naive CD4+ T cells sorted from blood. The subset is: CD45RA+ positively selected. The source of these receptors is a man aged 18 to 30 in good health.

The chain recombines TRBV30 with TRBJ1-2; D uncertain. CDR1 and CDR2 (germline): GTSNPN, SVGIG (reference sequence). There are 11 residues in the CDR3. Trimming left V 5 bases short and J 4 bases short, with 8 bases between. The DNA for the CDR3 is TGTGCCTGGGGGGATTTCTATGGCTACACCTTC. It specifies CAWGDFYGYTF.

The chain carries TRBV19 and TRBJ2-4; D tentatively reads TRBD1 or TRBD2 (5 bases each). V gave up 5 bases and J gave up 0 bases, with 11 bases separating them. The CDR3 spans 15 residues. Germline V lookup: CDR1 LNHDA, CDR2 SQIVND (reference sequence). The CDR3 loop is CASSRGGLAKNIQYF. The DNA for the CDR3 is TGTGCCAGTAGTCGGGGCGGTCTAGCCAAAAACATTCAGTACTTC.

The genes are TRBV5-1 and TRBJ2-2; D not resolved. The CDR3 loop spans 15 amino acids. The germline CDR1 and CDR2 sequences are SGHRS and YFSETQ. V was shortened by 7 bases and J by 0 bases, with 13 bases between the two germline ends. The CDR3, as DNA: TGCGCCAGCTCTCGGGCTACCCCGAACACCGGGGAGCTGTTTTTT. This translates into CASSRATPNTGELFF.

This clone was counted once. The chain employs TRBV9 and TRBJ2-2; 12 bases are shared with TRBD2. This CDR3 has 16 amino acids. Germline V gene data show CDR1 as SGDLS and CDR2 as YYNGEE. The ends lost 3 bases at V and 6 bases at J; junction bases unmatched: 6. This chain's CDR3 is CASSARTSGTSGELFF. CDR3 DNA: TGTGCCAGCAGCGCCAGGACTAGCGGGACCTCCGGGGAGCTGTTTTTT.

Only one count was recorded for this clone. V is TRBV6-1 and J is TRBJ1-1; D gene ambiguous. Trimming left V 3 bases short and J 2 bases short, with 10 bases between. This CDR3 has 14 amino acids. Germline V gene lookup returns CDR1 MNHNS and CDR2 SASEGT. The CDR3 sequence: CASSDVGFNTEAFF. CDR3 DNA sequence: TGTGCCAGCAGTGACGTGGGGTTTAACACTGAAGCTTTCTTT.

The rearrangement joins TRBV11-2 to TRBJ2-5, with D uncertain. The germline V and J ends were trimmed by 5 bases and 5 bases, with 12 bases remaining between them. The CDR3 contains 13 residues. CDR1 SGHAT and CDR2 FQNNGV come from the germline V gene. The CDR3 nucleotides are TGTGCCAGCAGCCCCACCTATGCGGAGACCCAGTACTTC. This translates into CASSPTYAETQYF.

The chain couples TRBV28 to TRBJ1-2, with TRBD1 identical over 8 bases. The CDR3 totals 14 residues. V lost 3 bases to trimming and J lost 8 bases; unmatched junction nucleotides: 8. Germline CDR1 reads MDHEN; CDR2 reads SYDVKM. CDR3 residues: CASSLTDRAGGYTF. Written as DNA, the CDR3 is TGTGCCAGCAGTTTGACGGACAGGGCAGGAGGCTACACCTTC.

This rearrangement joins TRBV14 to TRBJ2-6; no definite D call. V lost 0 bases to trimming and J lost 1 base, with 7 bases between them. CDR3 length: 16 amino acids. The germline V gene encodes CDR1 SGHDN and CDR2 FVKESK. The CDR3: CASSQDVGSGANVLTF. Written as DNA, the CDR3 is TGTGCCAGCAGCCAAGATGTGGGTTCTGGGGCCAACGTCCTGACTTTC.

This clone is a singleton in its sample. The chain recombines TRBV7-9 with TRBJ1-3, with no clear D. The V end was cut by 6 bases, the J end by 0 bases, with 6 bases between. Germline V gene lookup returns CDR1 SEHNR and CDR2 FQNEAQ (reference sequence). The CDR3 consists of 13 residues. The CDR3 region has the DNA TGTGCCAGCAGATTGAGCTCTGGAAACACCATATATTTT. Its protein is CASRLSSGNTIYF.

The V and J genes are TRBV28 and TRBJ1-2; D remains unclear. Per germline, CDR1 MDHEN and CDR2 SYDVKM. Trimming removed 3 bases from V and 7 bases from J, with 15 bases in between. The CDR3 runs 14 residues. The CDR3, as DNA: TGTGCCAGCAGTTTTTCGTCCAGGAGCGGTGGCTACACCTTC. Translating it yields CASSFSSRSGGYTF.

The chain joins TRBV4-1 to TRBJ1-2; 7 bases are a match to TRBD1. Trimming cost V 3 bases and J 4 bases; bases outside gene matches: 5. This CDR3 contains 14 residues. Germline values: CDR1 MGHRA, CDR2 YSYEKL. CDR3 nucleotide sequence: TGCGCCAGCAGCCAGGGGGGACAGACCTATGGCTACACCTTC. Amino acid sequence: CASSQGGQTYGYTF.

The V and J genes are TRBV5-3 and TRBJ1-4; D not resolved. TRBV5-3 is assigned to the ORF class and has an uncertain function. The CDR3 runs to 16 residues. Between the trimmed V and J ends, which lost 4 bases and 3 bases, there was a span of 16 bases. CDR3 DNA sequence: TGTGCCAGAAGCGGAGTTTTTGGAGGGTCTAATGAAAAACTGTTTTTT. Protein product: CARSGVFGGSNEKLFF.

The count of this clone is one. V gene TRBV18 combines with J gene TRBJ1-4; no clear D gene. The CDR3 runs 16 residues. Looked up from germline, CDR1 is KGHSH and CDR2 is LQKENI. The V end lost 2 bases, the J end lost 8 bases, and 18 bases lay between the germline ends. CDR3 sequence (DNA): TGTGCCAGCTCACCATTTACCGGCAGTAGCAGGGAAAAACTGTTTTTT. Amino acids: CASSPFTGSSREKLFF. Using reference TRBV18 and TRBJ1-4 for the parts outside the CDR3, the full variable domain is NAGVMQNPRHLVRRRGQEARLRCSPMKGHSHVYWYRQLPEEGLKFMVYLQKENIIDESGMPKERFSAEFPKEGPSILRIQQVVRGDSAAYFCASSPFTGSSREKLFFGSGTQLSVL.

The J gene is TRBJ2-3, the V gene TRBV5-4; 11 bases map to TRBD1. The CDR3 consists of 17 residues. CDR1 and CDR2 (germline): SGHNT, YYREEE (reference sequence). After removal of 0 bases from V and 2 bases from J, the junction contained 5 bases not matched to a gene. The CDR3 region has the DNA TGTGCCAGCAGCTTGGCTCGGACAGGGGGCATCACAGATACGCAGTATTTT. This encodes CASSLARTGGITDTQYF.

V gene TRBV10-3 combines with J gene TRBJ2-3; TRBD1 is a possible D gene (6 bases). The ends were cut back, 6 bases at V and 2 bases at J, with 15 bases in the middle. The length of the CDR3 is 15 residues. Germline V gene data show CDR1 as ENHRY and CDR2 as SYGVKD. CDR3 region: CAIREGQLITDTQYF. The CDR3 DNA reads TGTGCCATCAGGGAAGGACAGCTTATCACAGATACGCAGTATTTT.